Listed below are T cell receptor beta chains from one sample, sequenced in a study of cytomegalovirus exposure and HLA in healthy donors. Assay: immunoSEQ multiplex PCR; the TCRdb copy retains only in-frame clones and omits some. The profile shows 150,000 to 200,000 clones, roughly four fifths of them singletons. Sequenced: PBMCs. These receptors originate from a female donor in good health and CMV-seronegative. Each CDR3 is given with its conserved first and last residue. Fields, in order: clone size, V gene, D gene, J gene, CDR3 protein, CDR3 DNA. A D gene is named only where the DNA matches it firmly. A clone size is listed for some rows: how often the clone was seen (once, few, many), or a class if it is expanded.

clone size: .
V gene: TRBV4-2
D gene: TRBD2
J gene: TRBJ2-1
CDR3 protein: CASSQVRTSGPSYNEQFF
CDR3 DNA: TGTGCCAGCAGCCAAGTCCGGACTAGCGGACCTTCCTACAATGAGCAGTTCTTC

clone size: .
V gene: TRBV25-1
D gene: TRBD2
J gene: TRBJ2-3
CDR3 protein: CASSSHGLAGADTQYF
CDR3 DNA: TGTGCCAGCAGCTCCCACGGACTAGCGGGGGCAGATACGCAGTATTTT

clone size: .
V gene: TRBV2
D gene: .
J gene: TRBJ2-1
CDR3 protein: CASRERNEQFF
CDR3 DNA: TGTGCCAGCAGGGAGCGCAATGAGCAGTTCTTC

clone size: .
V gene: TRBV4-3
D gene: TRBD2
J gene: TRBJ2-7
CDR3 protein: CASSPSWASGYEQYF
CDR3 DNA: TGCGCCAGCAGCCCCAGTTGGGCTAGCGGCTACGAGCAGTACTTC

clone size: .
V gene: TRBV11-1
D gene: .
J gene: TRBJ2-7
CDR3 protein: CASSLNRDFSGEQYF
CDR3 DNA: TGTGCCAGCAGCTTAAACCGGGACTTTAGCGGCGAGCAGTACTTC

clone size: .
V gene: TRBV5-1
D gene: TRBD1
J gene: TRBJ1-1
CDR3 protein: CASSPGQGVNTEAFF
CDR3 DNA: TGCGCCAGCAGCCCCGGACAGGGGGTTAACACTGAAGCTTTCTTT

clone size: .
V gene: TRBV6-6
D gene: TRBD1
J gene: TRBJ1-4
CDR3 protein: CASSLAGQGNEKLFF
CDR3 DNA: TGTGCCAGCAGCTTGGCGGGACAGGGTAATGAAAAACTGTTTTTT

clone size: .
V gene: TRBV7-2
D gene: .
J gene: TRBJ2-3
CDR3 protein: CASSPTGLVDTQYF
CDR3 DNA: TGTGCCAGCAGCCCGACAGGACTAGTGGATACGCAGTATTTT

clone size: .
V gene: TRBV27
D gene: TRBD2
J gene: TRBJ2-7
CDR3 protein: CASSPRGAGDPSYEQYF
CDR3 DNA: TGTGCCAGCAGCCCGCGAGGGGCGGGAGACCCCTCCTACGAGCAGTACTTC

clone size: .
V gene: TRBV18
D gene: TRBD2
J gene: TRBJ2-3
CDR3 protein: CASSRDSGGTDTQYF
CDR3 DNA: TGTGCCAGCTCCCGAGATAGCGGGGGCACAGATACGCAGTATTTT

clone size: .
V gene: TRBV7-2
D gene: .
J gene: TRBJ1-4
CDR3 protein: CASSLWGGEKLFF
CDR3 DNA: TGTGCCAGCAGCCTGTGGGGGGGGGAAAAACTGTTTTTT

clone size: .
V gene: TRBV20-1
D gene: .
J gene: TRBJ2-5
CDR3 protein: CSAGQQETQYF
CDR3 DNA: TGCAGTGCTGGACAGCAAGAGACCCAGTACTTC

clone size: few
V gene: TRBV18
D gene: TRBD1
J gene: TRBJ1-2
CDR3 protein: CASSPPLSGTGKGYTF
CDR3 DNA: TGTGCCAGCTCACCACCCCTATCGGGGACAGGGAAAGGCTACACCTTC

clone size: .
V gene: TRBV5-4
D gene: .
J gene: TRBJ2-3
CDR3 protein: CASSLARGAAGFSTDTQYF
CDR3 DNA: TGTGCCAGCAGCTTGGCCAGGGGGGCGGCAGGGTTCAGCACAGATACGCAGTATTTT